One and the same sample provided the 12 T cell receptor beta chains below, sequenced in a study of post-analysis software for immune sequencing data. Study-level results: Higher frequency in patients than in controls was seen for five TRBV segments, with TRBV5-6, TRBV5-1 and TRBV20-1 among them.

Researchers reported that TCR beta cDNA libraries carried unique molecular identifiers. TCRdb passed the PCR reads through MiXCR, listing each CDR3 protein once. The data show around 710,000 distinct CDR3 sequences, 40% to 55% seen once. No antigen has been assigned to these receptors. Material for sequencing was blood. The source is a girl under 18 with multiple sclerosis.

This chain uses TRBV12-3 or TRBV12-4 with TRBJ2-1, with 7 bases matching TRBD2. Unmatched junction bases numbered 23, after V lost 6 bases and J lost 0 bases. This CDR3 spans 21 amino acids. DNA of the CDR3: TGTGCCAGCAGCCTCAGAGTCCCATCTAGCGGCCTATCTAGCTCCTACAATGAGCAGTTCTTC. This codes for CASSLRVPSSGLSSSYNEQFF.

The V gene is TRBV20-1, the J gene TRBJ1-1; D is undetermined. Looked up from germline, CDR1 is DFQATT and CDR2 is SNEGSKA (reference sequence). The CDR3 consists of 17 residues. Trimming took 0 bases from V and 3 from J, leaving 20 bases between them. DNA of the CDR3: TGCAGTGCTAGAGATCCGTCGCGGGAAACCGGCTACACTGAAGCTTTCTTT. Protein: CSARDPSRETGYTEAFF.

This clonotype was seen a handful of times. This chain's CDR3 is CSANEFSGSSYNEQFF. CDR3 in DNA: TGCAGTGCTAATGAGTTTTCAGGTAGCTCCTACAATGAGCAGTTCTTC. The V and J genes are TRBV20-1 and TRBJ2-1; D gene unclear. The CDR3 spans 16 residues. CDR1 is DFQATT, CDR2 SNEGSKA, per germline (reference sequence). V lost 4 bases, J lost 0 bases, and 16 bases lay in between.

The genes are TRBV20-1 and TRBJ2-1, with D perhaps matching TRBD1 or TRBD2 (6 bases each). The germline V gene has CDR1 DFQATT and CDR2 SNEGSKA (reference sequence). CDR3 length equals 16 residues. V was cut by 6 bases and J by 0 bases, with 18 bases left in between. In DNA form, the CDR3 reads TGCAGTGCCCGAAAAGGGGGGTTTAGCTCCTACAATGAGCAGTTCTTC. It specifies CSARKGGFSSYNEQFF.

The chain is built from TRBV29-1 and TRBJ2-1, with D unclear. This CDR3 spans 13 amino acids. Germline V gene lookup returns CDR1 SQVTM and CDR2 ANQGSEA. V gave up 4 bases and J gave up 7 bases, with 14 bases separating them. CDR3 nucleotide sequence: TGCAGCGTTGGAATCGACCGAACTAATGAGCAGTTCTTC. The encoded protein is CSVGIDRTNEQFF.

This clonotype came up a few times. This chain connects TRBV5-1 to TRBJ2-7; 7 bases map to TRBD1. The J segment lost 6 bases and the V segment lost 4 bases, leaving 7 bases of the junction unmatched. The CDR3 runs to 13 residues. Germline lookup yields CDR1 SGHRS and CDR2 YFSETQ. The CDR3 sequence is CASSPTPGGEQYF. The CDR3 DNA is TGCGCCAGCAGCCCAACCCCAGGGGGCGAGCAGTACTTC.

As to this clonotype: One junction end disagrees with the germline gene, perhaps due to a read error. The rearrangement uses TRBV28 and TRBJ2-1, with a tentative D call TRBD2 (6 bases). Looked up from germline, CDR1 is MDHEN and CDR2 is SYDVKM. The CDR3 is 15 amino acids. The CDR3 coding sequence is TGCGCCAGCAGTTGGTCAGCGGGCTCCTACAATGAGCAGTTCTTC. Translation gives CASSWSAGSYNEQFF.

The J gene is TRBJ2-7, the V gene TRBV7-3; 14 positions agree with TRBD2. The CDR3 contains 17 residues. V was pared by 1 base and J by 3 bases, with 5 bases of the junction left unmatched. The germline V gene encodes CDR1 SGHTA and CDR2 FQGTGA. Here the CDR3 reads CASSLRGGLAGDYEQYF. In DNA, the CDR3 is TGTGCCAGCAGCTTAAGGGGGGGACTAGCGGGAGACTACGAGCAGTACTTC.

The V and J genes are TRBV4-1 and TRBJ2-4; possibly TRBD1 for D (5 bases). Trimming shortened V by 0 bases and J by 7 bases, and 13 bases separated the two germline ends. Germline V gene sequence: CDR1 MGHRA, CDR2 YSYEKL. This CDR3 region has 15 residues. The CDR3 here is CASSQDHGQGNIQYF. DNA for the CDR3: TGCGCCAGCAGCCAAGATCATGGGCAGGGTAACATTCAGTACTTC.

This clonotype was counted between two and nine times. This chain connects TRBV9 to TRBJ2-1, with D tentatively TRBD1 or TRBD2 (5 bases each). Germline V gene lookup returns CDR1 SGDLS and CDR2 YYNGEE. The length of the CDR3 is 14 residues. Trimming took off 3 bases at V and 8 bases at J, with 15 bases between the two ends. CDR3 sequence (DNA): TGTGCCAGCAGCGGGGACGTTTTAGGGTATGAGCAGTTCTTC. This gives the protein CASSGDVLGYEQFF.

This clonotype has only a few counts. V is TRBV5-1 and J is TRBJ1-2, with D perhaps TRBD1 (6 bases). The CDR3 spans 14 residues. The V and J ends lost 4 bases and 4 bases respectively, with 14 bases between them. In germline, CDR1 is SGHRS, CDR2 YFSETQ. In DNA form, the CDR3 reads TGCGCCAGCAGCGGCCTACAGGGCGGCTATGGCTACACCTTC. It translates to CASSGLQGGYGYTF. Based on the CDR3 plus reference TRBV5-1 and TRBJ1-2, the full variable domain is KAGVTQTPRYLIKTRGQQVTLSCSPISGHRSVSWYQQTPGQGLQFLFEYFSETQRNKGNFPGRFSGRQFSNSRSEMNVSTLELGDSALYLCASSGLQGGYGYTFGSGTRLTVV.

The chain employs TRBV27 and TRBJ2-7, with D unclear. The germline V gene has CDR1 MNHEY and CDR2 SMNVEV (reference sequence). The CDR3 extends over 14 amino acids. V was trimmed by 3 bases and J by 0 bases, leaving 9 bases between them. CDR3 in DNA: TGTGCCAGCAGTTTCCGTCCATTCTCCTACGAGCAGTACTTC. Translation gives CASSFRPFSYEQYF.